The clone carrying this T cell receptor beta chain was recorded many times. The target antigen is unknown. The V end lost 0 bases, the J end lost 4 bases, and 7 bases lay between the germline ends. The CDR3 runs to 14 residues. CDR1 and CDR2 from the germline V gene are MNHEY and SVGEGT. The source of the sample is a study of T cells after yellow fever vaccination. Overall study: Fractions of limited cellularity were prepared by means of SMART-Seq v4 Ultra Low Input.

TCRdb redid the calling of the 5' RACE reads with MiXCR, one entry per CDR3 protein. The data hold 250,000 or so distinct CDR3 sequences, with more than 3.5% observed a single time. Study-wide points: Overall, a small share of clonotypes was seen in both CD4 and CD8 compartments.

This chain uses TRBV6-2 or TRBV6-3 with TRBJ2-1; no firm D call. The receptor was derived from a man aged 18 to 29 who received the YFV17D yellow fever vaccine. Specimen: PBMCs, collected 15 days after the yellow fever booster vaccination. CDR3 residues: CASSYSDMYNEQFF. CDR3 in DNA: TGTGCCAGCAGTTACTCCGACATGTACAATGAGCAGTTCTTC.